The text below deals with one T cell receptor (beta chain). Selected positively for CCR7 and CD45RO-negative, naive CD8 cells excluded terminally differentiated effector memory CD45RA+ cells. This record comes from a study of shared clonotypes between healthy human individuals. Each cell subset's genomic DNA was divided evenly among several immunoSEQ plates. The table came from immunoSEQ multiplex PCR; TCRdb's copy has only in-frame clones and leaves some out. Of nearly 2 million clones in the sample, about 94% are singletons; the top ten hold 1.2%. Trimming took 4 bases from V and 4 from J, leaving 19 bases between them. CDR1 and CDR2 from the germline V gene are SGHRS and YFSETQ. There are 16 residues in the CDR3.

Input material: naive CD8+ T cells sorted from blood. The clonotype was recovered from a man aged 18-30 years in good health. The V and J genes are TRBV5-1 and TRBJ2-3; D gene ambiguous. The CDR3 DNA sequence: TGCGCCAGCAGCCCCGAAAGCGATTTGGTGGCAGATACGCAGTATTTT. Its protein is CASSPESDLVADTQYF.